This T cell receptor (beta chain) comes out of a study of T cell clonality in common variable immunodeficiency. This clone appeared many times. The CDR3 extends 3 residues past the end of the read, so its final part is completed from the germline J gene. Caucasian heritage predominated among both patients and controls. Donors gave about 5 to 8 ml heparinized peripheral whole blood. TCRdb's copy holds only in-frame clones and misses some; the assay was immunoSEQ multiplex PCR. Reported are about 59,000 clones, none seen only once; the ten largest carry around 0.84%. The ends lost 8 bases at V and 2 bases at J; junction bases unmatched: 9. Germline V lookup: CDR1 SEHNR, CDR2 FQNEAQ (reference sequence). The CDR3 contains 15 residues.

The J gene is TRBJ1-2, the V gene TRBV7-9, with 9 bases matching TRBD1. The clonotype was recovered from a person aged 18 to 70 in good health. Source material: peripheral blood mononuclear cells. CDR3 DNA (partial): TGTGCCAGCTTCTCCTGGACAGGGGCGAACTATGGC. This encodes CASFSWTGANYG. The full-length CDR3 reads as CASFSWTGANYGYTF.